This T cell receptor (beta chain) derives from a study of CD8+CD57+ T cells in acquired aplastic anemia. The CDR3 is made up of 16 amino acids. Germline-derived CDR1 and CDR2 are SGHTA and FQGTGA. Patients sequenced had flow cytometry evidence of CD8+CD57+ cell expansion. Turning to this clonotype: Germline is not matched at one junction end, which may reflect a read error.

Using genomic DNA as the template, TCR beta VDJ and CDR3 profiling was carried out. Each CDR3 protein is one row after TCRdb ran MiXCR on the reads. There are roughly 250,000 distinct CDR3 sequences in the sample; 82% occur only once, and approximately 42% lies in the top ten. V gene TRBV7-3 combines with J gene TRBJ2-2; the D call may be TRBD1 or TRBD2 (5 bases each). The material sequenced was sorted CD4+, CD8+, or CD8+CD57+ T cells (not recorded which) from PBMCs. This TCR came from a human donor with aplastic anemia. CDR3 residues: CASSQGLGGGNTFLFF. In DNA form, the CDR3 reads TGCGCCAGCAGCCAAGGCCTTGGGGGTGGCAACACCTTCCTGTTTTTT.